A single sample gave rise to the 8 T cell receptor beta chains below, sequenced in a study of T cells after yellow fever vaccination. TCRdb re-derived calls from the 5' RACE reads in MiXCR, one entry per CDR3 protein. The table lists about 300,000 distinct CDR3 sequences, around 8.6% of them singletons. Here the sequenced sample was CD4+ T cells sorted from PBMCs, taken 5 days after the yellow fever booster vaccination. Receptor source: a man in his late teens or twenties who received the YFV17D yellow fever vaccine.

Only a few counts were recorded for this clonotype. The chain combines TRBV5-1 with TRBJ1-1, with D possibly being TRBD1 (6 bases). Germline CDR1 and CDR2: SGHRS and YFSETQ. There are 20 residues in the CDR3. Trimming shortened V by 5 bases and J by 3 bases, and 32 bases separated the two germline ends. CDR3 region: CASSFRTFRTAINRDTEAFF. The CDR3 DNA sequence: TGCGCCAGCAGTTTTCGGACTTTTAGGACAGCGATAAACAGGGACACTGAAGCTTTCTTT. The variable domain in full, with the rest retrieved from reference TRBV5-1 and TRBJ1-1, is KAGVTQTPRYLIKTRGQQVTLSCSPISGHRSVSWYQQTPGQGLQFLFEYFSETQRNKGNFPGRFSGRQFSNSRSEMNVSTLELGDSALYLCASSFRTFRTAINRDTEAFFGQGTRLTVV.

The J gene is TRBJ2-1, the V gene TRBV11-3; 15 nucleotides agree with TRBD2. Germline V lookup: CDR1 SGHNT, CDR2 YENEEA. The trim removed 3 bases at V and 12 bases at J, leaving 12 bases unmatched. CDR3 length equals 17 residues. The CDR3 DNA is TGTGCCAGCAGCTTCTCCGGGACTAGCGGGGGGCAGTCGAGGCAGTTCTTC. This codes for CASSFSGTSGGQSRQFF.

The chain has TRBV27 and TRBJ2-1; TRBD1 matches at 10 bases. After removal of 1 base from V and 4 bases from J, the junction contained 10 bases not matched to a gene. The CDR3 is 18 amino acids. The germline gives CDR1 MNHEY, CDR2 SMNVEV (reference sequence). The CDR3 nucleotides read TGTGCCAGCAGTTTATGGGGGGACAGGGGTGGAGGGTACAATGAGCAGTTCTTC. Its protein is CASSLWGDRGGGYNEQFF.

The V and J genes are TRBV7-3 and TRBJ1-1, with 8 bases lining up with TRBD1. Germline V lookup: CDR1 SGHTA, CDR2 FQGTGA. The CDR3 runs to 18 residues. Trimming at V came to 1 base and at J to 3 bases, leaving 13 bases not matched to a gene. The CDR3 nucleotides are TGTGCCAGCAGCTTAAATCCTTGGACAGGGAGAAGCGACACTGAAGCTTTCTTT. Its translation: CASSLNPWTGRSDTEAFF. Looking up the rest from reference TRBV7-3 and TRBJ1-1 gives the full variable domain: GAGVSQTPSNKVTEKGKYVELRCDPISGHTALYWYRQSLGQGPEFLIYFQGTGAADDSGLPNDRFFAVRPEGSVSTLKIQRTERGDSAVYLCASSLNPWTGRSDTEAFFGQGTRLTVV.

In this sample, this clonotype turned up many times. The V and J genes are TRBV24-1 and TRBJ1-1; possibly TRBD1 for D (5 bases). The CDR3 contains 14 residues. Deletions cut 9 bases from V and 1 base from J, with 14 bases between. From germline, CDR1 is KGHDR and CDR2 SFDVKD. CDR3 amino acids: CATSRGGTNTEAFF. CDR3 nucleotide sequence: TGTGCCACCTCCCGGGGAGGGACGAACACTGAAGCTTTCTTT.

The chain carries TRBV5-4 and TRBJ1-3; 7 bases line up with TRBD1. Trimming removed 2 bases from V and 2 bases from J; junction bases left unmatched: 7. Germline V lookup: CDR1 SGHNT, CDR2 YYREEE (reference sequence). The CDR3 runs 16 residues. CDR3 DNA sequence: TGTGCCAGCAGCTTTGGGGGACAGCTTACTGGAAACACCATATATTTT. Translated: CASSFGGQLTGNTIYF.

This clonotype appeared many times. The V gene is TRBV4-2, the J gene TRBJ2-1; tentatively, D is TRBD2 (5 bases). Germline V gene sequence: CDR1 LGHNA, CDR2 YNFKEQ. With 4 bases removed from V and 5 bases from J, the gap between germline ends came to 15 bases. This CDR3 contains 15 residues. The CDR3: CASSPFASRDNEQFF. The CDR3 bases are TGTGCCAGCAGCCCCTTTGCTAGCCGGGACAATGAGCAGTTCTTC.

This clonotype was found a few times. This chain connects TRBV18 to TRBJ2-3, with D maybe TRBD2 (6 bases). Germline loops: CDR1 KGHSH, CDR2 LQKENI. V dropped 4 bases and J dropped 2 bases, with 16 bases sitting between them. There are 16 residues in the CDR3. DNA of the CDR3: TGTGCCAGCTCACTCTACTCCGCGGGGACCACAGATACGCAGTATTTT. Its translation is CASSLYSAGTTDTQYF.